The source of this T cell receptor beta chain is a study of CD4 T cells in relation to SARS-CoV-2 and coronaviruses. Whole-study context: Crossreactive spike epitopes shared across donors were mapped to their HLA restriction. Overall study findings and caveats: Each donor contributed either pre-pandemic or post-infection samples, not both.

Data came from immunoSEQ multiplex PCR; TCRdb stores just in-frame clones and leaves some out. This sample has over 35,000 clones, with over 75% found just once. As concerns this clone: Its target is unknown.

Germline values: CDR1 LGHDT, CDR2 YNNKEL (reference sequence). Trimming removed 3 bases at V and 5 bases at J, with 16 bases between. There are 15 residues in the CDR3. This receptor was identified in an adult with COVID-19. This chain uses TRBV3-1 (or the pseudogene TRBV3-2) with TRBJ1-2; D is possibly TRBD1 (5 bases). Specimen: memory CD4+ T cells from PBMCs, cultured in vitro. The CDR3 region is CASSHQVRGWYGYTF. The CDR3 DNA reads TGTGCCAGCAGCCACCAGGTAAGGGGATGGTATGGCTACACCTTC.